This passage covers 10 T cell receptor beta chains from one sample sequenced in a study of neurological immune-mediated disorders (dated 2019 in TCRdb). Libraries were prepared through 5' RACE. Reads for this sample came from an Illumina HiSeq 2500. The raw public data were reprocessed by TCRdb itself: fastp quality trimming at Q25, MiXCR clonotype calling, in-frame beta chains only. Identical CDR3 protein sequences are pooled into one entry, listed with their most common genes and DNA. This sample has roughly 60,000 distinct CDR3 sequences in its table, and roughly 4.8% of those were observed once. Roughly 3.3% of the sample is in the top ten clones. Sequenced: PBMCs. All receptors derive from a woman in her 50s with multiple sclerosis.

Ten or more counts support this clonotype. The CDR3 DNA sequence: TGCAGCGTTTACGGGGCCCAAGAGACCCAGTACTTC. Residues: CSVYGAQETQYF. The chain carries TRBV29-1 and TRBJ2-5, with D perhaps being TRBD1 or TRBD2 (5 bases each). CDR3 length: 12 residues. Between the trimmed V and J ends, which lost 5 bases and 1 base, there was a span of 8 bases. The germline gives CDR1 SQVTM, CDR2 ANQGSEA.

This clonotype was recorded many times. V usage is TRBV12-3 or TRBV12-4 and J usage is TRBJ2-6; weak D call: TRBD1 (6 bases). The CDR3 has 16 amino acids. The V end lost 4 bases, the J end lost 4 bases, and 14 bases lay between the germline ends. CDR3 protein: CASSSVQGAGANVLTF. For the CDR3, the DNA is TGTGCCAGCAGTTCAGTACAGGGTGCGGGGGCCAACGTCCTGACTTTC.

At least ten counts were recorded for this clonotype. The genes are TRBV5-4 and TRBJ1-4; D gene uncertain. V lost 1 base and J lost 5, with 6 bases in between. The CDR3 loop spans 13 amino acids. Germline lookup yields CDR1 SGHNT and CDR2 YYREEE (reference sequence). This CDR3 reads CASSLKVNEKLFF. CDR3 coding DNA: TGTGCCAGCAGCTTGAAAGTGAATGAAAAACTGTTTTTT.

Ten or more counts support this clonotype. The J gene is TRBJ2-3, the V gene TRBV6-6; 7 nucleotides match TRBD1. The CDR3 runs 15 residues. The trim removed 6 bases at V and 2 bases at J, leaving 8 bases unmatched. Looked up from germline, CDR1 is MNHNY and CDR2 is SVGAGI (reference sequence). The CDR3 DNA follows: TGTGCCAGCAGAATCGGGACAGCTCCCACAGATACGCAGTATTTT. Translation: CASRIGTAPTDTQYF.

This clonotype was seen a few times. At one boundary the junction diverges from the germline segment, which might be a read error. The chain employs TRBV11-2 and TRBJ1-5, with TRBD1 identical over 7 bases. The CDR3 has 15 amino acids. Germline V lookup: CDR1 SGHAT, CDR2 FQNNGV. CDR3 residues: CASSLAGQLHQPQNF. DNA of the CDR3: TGTGCCAGCAGCTTAGCGGGACAGCTGCATCAGCCCCAGAATTTT.

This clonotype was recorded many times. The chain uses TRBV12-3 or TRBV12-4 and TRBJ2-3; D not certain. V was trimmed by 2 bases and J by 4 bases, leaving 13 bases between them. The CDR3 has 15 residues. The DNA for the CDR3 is TGTGCCAGCAGTTTATTATGGGGTTATGCAGATACGCAGTATTTT. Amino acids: CASSLLWGYADTQYF.

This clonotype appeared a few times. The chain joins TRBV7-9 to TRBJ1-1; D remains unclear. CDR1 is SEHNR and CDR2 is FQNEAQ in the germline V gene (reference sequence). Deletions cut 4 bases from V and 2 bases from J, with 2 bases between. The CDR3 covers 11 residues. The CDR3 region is CASSSNTEAFF. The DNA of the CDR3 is TGTGCCAGCAGCTCCAACACTGAAGCTTTCTTT.

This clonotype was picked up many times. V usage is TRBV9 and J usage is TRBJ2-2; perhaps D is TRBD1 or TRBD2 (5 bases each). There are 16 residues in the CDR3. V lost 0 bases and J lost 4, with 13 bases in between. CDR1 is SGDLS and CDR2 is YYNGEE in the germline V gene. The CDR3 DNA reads TGTGCCAGCAGCGTAGCTGGGGGTTGGACCACCGGGGAGCTGTTTTTT. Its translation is CASSVAGGWTTGELFF.

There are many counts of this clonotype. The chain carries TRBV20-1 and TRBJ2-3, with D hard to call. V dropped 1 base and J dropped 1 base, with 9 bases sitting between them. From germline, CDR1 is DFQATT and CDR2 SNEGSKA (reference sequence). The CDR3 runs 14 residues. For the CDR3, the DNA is TGCAGTGCTAGAGCTAGTCACGGCACAGATACGCAGTATTTT. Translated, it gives CSARASHGTDTQYF.

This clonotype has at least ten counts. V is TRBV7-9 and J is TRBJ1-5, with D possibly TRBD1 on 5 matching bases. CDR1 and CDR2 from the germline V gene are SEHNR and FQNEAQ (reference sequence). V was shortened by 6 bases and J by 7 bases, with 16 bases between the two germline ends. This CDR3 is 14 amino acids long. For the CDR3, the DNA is TGTGCCAGCAGGTTTGGACACCGGAGACAGCCCCAGCATTTT. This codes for CASRFGHRRQPQHF.